What follows describes a single TCR beta chain. Its antigen is as yet unknown. The data originate from a study of T cell responses to AZD1222 COVID-19 vaccine. Study results and caveats: Sampling captured repertoires only after the peak T cell response.

The method was immunoSEQ multiplex PCR; TCRdb's version includes in-frame clones alone and lacks a portion of them. Among about 70,000 clones listed, around 84% were seen once. CDR1 and CDR2 from the germline V gene are LNHDA and SQIVND (reference sequence). This CDR3 contains 15 residues. Trimming stripped 5 bases from V and 9 bases from J, with 19 bases between. Here the sequenced sample was peripheral blood, taken on day 0 of AZD1222 vaccination. This clonotype was obtained from an adult in good health. The J gene is TRBJ1-4, the V gene TRBV19; D not resolved. The CDR3 loop is CASSFRPGIAQKLFF. DNA for the CDR3: TGTGCCAGTAGTTTTCGACCGGGTATCGCTCAAAAACTGTTTTTT.